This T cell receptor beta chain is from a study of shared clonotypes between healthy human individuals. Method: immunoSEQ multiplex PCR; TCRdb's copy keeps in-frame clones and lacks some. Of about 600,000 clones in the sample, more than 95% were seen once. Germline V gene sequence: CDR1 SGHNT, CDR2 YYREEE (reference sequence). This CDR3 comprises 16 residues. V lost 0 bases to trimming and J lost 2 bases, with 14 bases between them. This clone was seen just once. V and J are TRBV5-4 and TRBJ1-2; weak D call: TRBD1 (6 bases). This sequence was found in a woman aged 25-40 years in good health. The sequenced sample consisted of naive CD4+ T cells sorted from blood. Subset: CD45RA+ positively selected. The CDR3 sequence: CASSLETIQGNYGYTF. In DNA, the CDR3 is TGTGCCAGCAGCTTGGAGACCATACAGGGCAACTATGGCTACACCTTC.